This TCR beta chain was obtained from a study of shared clonotypes between healthy human individuals. CDR3 size: 15 residues. Deletions cut 0 bases from V and 11 bases from J, with 17 bases between. Germline V gene lookup returns CDR1 KGHSH and CDR2 LQKENI. Original data processing: In the immunoSEQ data, sequences were junction-only and lacked quality scores, so filtering differed. Some clones are missing from TCRdb's copy, which holds only in-frame ones; the method was immunoSEQ multiplex PCR. V, J and clone size are taken as reported in that table, and D and trimming were inferred from the DNA itself. The table lists 450,000 to 500,000 clones, about 78% of them singletons, with around 13% in the top ten.

The material sequenced was PBMCs. This rearrangement joins TRBV18 to TRBJ2-1; D may be TRBD1 or TRBD2 (5 bases each). The TCR sequence derives from a woman between 40 and 55 years old in good health. Some clones in this sample may be carry-over from other donors' samples. In DNA form, the CDR3 reads TGTGCCAGCTCACCACCCGACGCCATTCGGGGACAGCAGTTCTTC. Protein: CASSPPDAIRGQQFF.